The rows below give T cell receptor beta chains drawn from one sample of a study of lymphopenia after photon versus proton radiotherapy. Here immunoSEQ multiplex PCR was the method, and the copy in TCRdb shows in-frame clones only, minus some. This table has about 53,000 clones, around four fifths appearing once. The starting material was peripheral blood, obtained from a patient treated with photon-based radiotherapy. The receptors here all came from a man aged 50-59 years with gastric cancer. Each CDR3 is given with its conserved first and last residue. D genes are given only for firm matches. Clone size is not always given. Where it is, it says once, few, many or a class for expanded clones.

TRBV5-1	NA	NA	TRBJ2-7	TGCGCCAGCAGCTTTAGGGACGGATCCTACGAGCAGTACTTC	CASSFRDGSYEQYF
TRBV27	NA	NA	TRBJ1-3	TGTGCCAGCAGGGATACAGGGAGAAACACCATATATTTT	CASRDTGRNTIYF
TRBV30	NA	NA	TRBJ1-1	TGTGCCTGGACCCCCCGGGGCCATAGCGGGAACACTGAAGCTTTCTTT	CAWTPRGHSGNTEAFF
TRBV19	NA	NA	TRBJ2-7	TGTGCCAGTCTAGACCTCGTCACGGGCGAGCAGTACTTC	CASLDLVTGEQYF
TRBV11-1	NA	TRBD1	TRBJ2-1	TGTGCCAGCAGCATCCAGGGGGCCTACAATGAGCAGTTCTTC	CASSIQGAYNEQFF
TRBV28	NA	TRBD1	TRBJ2-5	TGTGCCAGCAGACCCGGACAGGGAGGTTTAGAGACCCAGTACTTC	CASRPGQGGLETQYF
TRBV5-1	NA	NA	TRBJ1-2	TGCGCCAGCAGCTTGGCAGGAACCTATGGCTACACCTTC	CASSLAGTYGYTF
TRBV5-1	NA	TRBD1	TRBJ2-2	TGCGCCAGCAACCCTGGTTTCAGGGGGCGGACCGGGGAGCTGTTTTTT	CASNPGFRGRTGELFF
TRBV5-1	NA	NA	TRBJ2-7	TGCGCCAGCGCGCCTCGCTCGGGACAATACCCCTCCTACGAGCAGTACTTC	CASAPRSGQYPSYEQYF
TRBV9	once	TRBD2	TRBJ2-1	TGTGCCAGCAGCACGACTAGCGGGAGTTACAATGAGCAGTTCTTC	CASSTTSGSYNEQFF
TRBV9	NA	TRBD2	TRBJ2-7	TGTGCCAGCAGCTGGGGACTAGCGGGCGAGCAGTACTTC	CASSWGLAGEQYF
TRBV28	NA	TRBD2	TRBJ2-7	TGTGCCAGCAGTTGGGGACTAGCGGAAGAAGGGCAGGAGCAGTACTTC	CASSWGLAEEGQEQYF
TRBV5-8	NA	NA	TRBJ2-3	TGTGCCAGCAGCTTGACCGTGGATACGCAGTATTTT	CASSLTVDTQYF
TRBV10-3	NA	TRBD2	TRBJ2-7	TGTGCCATCAGTGAGTCGGGACGGGAGGGCTACGAGCAGTACTTC	CAISESGREGYEQYF
TRBV14	NA	NA	TRBJ2-5	TGTGCCAGCAGCGGACAGTTCCAAGAGACCCAGTACTTC	CASSGQFQETQYF
TRBV27	NA	NA	TRBJ2-7	TGTGCCAGCAGGGGGCTGGAGCGCGAGCAGTACTTC	CASRGLEREQYF
TRBV9	NA	TRBD2	TRBJ2-5	TGTGCCAGCAGCGCTAGCGGGAGGGCCGGGGAGACCCAGTACTTC	CASSASGRAGETQYF
TRBV5-4	NA	TRBD2	TRBJ2-1	TGTGCCAGCAGCGGAGGGACTAGCGGCTACAATGAGCAGTTCTTC	CASSGGTSGYNEQFF
TRBV18	NA	TRBD1	TRBJ2-2	TGTGCCAGCTCACGACAGGGCACCGGGGAGCTGTTTTTT	CASSRQGTGELFF
TRBV18	NA	TRBD1	TRBJ1-2	TGTGCCAGCTCACCACCCCCAGGGGGAATCGACTACACCTTC	CASSPPPGGIDYTF
TRBV19	few	NA	TRBJ2-1	TGTGCCAGTAGTATTGGCGGGAATGTCTACAATGAGCAGTTCTTC	CASSIGGNVYNEQFF
TRBV9	NA	TRBD2	TRBJ2-3	TGTGCCAGCAGCTTCCGACTAGCGGTCACAGATACGCAGTATTTT	CASSFRLAVTDTQYF
TRBV18	NA	TRBD2	TRBJ2-1	TGTGCCAGCTCACCAGGACTAGCGGGAGTGGTGCGCGCGAATGAGCAGTTCTTC	CASSPGLAGVVRANEQFF
TRBV29-1	few	TRBD1	TRBJ1-1	TGCAGCGCCCACCGGGACAGGGGAGCTTTCTTT	CSAHRDRGAFF
TRBV5-4	NA	TRBD1	TRBJ1-1	TGTGCCAGCAGCTTGTCCCGGGACAGAGGTAGGGGAGGGGCTGAAGCTTTCTTT	CASSLSRDRGRGGAEAFF
TRBV9	NA	NA	TRBJ2-2	TGTGCCAGCAGCGGCACCGGGACCAAATACACCGGGGAGCTGTTTTTT	CASSGTGTKYTGELFF
TRBV5-8	NA	NA	TRBJ1-1	TGTGCCAGCAGCTTGAGGTCTGAAGCTTTCTTT	CASSLRSEAFF
TRBV19	few	TRBD1	TRBJ2-1	TGTGCCAGTAGTACCGACAGGGGGATGAATGAGCAGTTCTTC	CASSTDRGMNEQFF
TRBV30	NA	NA	TRBJ1-1	TGTGCCTGGAGTGTAAGGCGGGGAGAAGCTTTCTTT	CAWSVRRGEAFF
TRBV29-1	NA	TRBD2	TRBJ2-3	TGCAGCGTTGAAGGTCCCAGGACTAGCGGCAGCACAGATACGCAGTATTTT	CSVEGPRTSGSTDTQYF
TRBV7-9	NA	TRBD2	TRBJ2-7	TGTGCCAGCAGCTTAATTGGCGGGAGGAGCTCCTACGAGCAGTACTTC	CASSLIGGRSSYEQYF
TRBV23-1	few	TRBD2	TRBJ2-7	TGCGCCAGCAGTCAATCGAATTGGGCGGGAGGGCCTAGCGACGAGCAGTACTTC	CASSQSNWAGGPSDEQYF
TRBV5-1	few	NA	TRBJ1-4	TGCGCCAGCAGCCGTACATCTGCCACTAATGAAAAACTGTTTTTT	CASSRTSATNEKLFF
TRBV7-9	NA	NA	TRBJ2-7	TGTGCCAGCAGCTTAGGGGGGGTGTTCGGCGAGCAGTACTTC	CASSLGGVFGEQYF
TRBV6-5	NA	NA	TRBJ2-5	TGTGCCAGCAGTTACACCAGGGGTAACCAAGAGACCCAGTACTTC	CASSYTRGNQETQYF
TRBV14	NA	TRBD1	TRBJ2-5	TGTGCCAGCAGCCAAGACCGGACAGGGTGGCAAGAGACCCAGTACTTC	CASSQDRTGWQETQYF